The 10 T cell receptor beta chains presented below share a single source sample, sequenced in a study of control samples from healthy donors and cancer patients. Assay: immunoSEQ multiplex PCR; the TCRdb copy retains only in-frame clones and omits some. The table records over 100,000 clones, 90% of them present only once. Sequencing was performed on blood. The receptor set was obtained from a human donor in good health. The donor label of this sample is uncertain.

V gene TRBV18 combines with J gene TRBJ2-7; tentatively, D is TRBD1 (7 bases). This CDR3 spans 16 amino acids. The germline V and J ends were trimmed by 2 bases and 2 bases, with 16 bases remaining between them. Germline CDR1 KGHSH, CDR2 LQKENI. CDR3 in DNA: TGTGCCAGCTCACCAGTGCGGGACAGCACCACCTACGAGCAGTACTTC. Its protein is CASSPVRDSTTYEQYF.

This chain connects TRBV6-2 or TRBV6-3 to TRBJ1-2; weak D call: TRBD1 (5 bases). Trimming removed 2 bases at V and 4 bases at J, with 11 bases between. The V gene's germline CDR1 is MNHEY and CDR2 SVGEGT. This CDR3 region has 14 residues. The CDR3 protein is CASSYDSSFYGYTF. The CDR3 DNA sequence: TGTGCCAGCAGTTACGACAGCTCCTTCTATGGCTACACCTTC.

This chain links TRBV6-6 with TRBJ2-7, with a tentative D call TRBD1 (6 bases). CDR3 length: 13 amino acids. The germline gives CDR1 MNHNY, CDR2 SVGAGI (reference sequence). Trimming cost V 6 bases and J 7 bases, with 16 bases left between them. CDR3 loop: CASSRGNPGEQYV. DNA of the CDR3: TGTGCCAGCAGCAGGGGCAACCCTGGGGAGCAGTACGTC.

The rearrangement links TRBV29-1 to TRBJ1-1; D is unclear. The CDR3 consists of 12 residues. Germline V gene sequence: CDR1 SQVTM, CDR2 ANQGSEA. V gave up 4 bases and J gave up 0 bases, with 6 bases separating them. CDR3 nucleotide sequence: TGCAGCGTTGGGCGGATGAACACTGAAGCTTTCTTT. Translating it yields CSVGRMNTEAFF.

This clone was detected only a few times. The CDR3 nucleotides are TGTGCCAGTGGCGGGGGTTTCTTT. As protein: CASGGGFF. This chain links TRBV19 with TRBJ1-1; a possible D gene is TRBD1 (5 bases). V was cut by 8 bases and J by 13 bases, with 8 bases left in between. CDR1 is LNHDA, CDR2 SQIVND, per germline (reference sequence). This CDR3 has 8 residues.

CDR3 DNA: TGTGCCAGCAGCTTGGGCCAGGGGGGTAACGAGCAGTACGTC. This gives the protein CASSLGQGGNEQYV. The chain has TRBV7-9 and TRBJ2-7; possible D gene TRBD1, 7 bases. CDR1 and CDR2 from the germline V gene are SEHNR and FQNEAQ (reference sequence). The CDR3 length is 14 residues. With 3 bases removed from V and 5 bases from J, the gap between germline ends came to 14 bases.

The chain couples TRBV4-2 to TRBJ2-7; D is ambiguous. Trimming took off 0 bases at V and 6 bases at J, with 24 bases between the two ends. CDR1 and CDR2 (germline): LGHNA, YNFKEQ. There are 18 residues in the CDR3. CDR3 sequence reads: CASSQDYRRPLDLFEQYF. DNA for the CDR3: TGTGCCAGCAGCCAAGATTACCGGCGGCCACTGGACCTTTTCGAGCAGTACTTC.

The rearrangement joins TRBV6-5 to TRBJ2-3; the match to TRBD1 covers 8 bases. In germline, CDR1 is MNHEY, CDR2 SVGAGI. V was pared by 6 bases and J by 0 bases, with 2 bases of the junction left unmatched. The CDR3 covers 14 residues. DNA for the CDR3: TGTGCCAGCAGATGGACAGGGAGCACAGATACGCAGTATTTT. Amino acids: CASRWTGSTDTQYF.

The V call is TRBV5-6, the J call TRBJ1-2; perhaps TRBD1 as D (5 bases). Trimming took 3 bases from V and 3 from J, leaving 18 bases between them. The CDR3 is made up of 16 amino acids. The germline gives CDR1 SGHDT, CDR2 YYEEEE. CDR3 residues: CASSYLRSGTDYGYTF. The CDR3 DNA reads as TGTGCCAGCAGCTACCTGAGATCCGGGACGGACTATGGCTACACCTTC.

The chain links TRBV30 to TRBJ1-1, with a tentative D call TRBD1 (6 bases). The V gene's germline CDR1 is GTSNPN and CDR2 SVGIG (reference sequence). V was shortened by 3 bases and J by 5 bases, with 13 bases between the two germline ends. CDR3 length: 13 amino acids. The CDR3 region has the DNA TGTGCCTGGAGCCCTTCAGGGGAAACTGAAGCTTTCTTT. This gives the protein CAWSPSGETEAFF.